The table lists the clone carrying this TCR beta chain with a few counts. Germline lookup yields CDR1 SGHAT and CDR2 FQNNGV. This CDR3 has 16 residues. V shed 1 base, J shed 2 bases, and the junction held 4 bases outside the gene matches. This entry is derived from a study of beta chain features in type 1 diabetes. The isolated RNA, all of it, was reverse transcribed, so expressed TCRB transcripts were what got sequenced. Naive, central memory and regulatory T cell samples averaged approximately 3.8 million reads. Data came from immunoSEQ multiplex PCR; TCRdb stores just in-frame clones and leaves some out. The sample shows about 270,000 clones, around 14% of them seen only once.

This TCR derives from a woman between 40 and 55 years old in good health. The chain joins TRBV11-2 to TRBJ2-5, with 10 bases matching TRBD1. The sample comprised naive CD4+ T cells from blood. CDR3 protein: CASSLGGQGRQETQYF. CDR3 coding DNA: TGTGCCAGCAGCTTAGGGGGACAGGGGCGACAAGAGACCCAGTACTTC.